Below are 28 T cell receptor beta chains sequenced from a single sample in a study of blood T cell repertoires in COVID-19 (dated by TCRdb to about 2020). Library preparation employed the immunoSEQ multiplex PCR assay. TCRdb obtained this table from immuneACCESS and retained in-frame rearrangements with V and J assigned. These tables miss some clones; where compared with another copy, unresolved V genes account for less than half of the shortfall, and the remainder is unexplained. The sample table holds just under 250,000 clones, of which approximately 83% were seen once. The top ten constitute just over 3% of the sample. The sample consisted of peripheral blood. The source is a woman aged 25-40 years who had recovered from COVID-19.

The CDR3 loop is CASSPLPVAGGYSYEQYF. In DNA form, the CDR3 reads TGTGCCAGCTCACCACTTCCTGTAGCGGGGGGTTACTCCTACGAGCAGTACTTC. V and J are TRBV18 and TRBJ2-7; TRBD2 agrees at 10 bases. The CDR3 has 18 residues. The ends lost 1 base at V and 0 bases at J; junction bases unmatched: 9. Germline V gene sequence: CDR1 KGHSH, CDR2 LQKENI.

The gene calls are TRBV6-1 and TRBJ1-2, with unresolved D. Looked up from germline, CDR1 is MNHNS and CDR2 is SASEGT. V lost 1 base and J lost 3, with 9 bases in between. The CDR3 sequence is 14 residues long. The CDR3 bases are TGTGCCAGCAGTGAAGGAGAGGAATACTATGGCTACACCTTC. Translating gives CASSEGEEYYGYTF.

The chain combines TRBV5-4 with TRBJ1-2; 10 bases line up with TRBD1. The CDR3 loop spans 15 amino acids. Germline V CDR1 and CDR2: SGHNT, YYREEE (reference sequence). The V segment lost 3 bases and the J segment 6 bases; nucleotides outside the gene matches: 8. The CDR3 DNA reads TGTGCCAGCAGCTACCTCATGGGGACAGGGGATGGCTACACCTTC. It is translated as CASSYLMGTGDGYTF.

The J gene is TRBJ1-2, the V gene TRBV6-5; 9 bases line up with TRBD1. Germline values: CDR1 MNHEY, CDR2 SVGAGI. This CDR3 comprises 13 residues. Germline trimming cut 8 bases from V and 8 bases from J; bases unmatched to any gene: 9. DNA of the CDR3: TGTGCCAGCCACGTACAGGGGGCTGGCGGCTACACCTTC. Translating it yields CASHVQGAGGYTF.

The V call is TRBV7-9, the J call TRBJ1-3; tentatively, D is TRBD1 (5 bases). This CDR3 spans 15 amino acids. The ends were cut back, 1 base at V and 3 bases at J, with 10 bases in the middle. Looked up from germline, CDR1 is SEHNR and CDR2 is FQNEAQ (reference sequence). In DNA form, the CDR3 reads TGTGCCAGCAGCTTAGTCACAGGCGGTGGAAACACCATATATTTT. Its protein is CASSLVTGGGNTIYF.

The rearrangement uses TRBV19 and TRBJ1-1; 9 bases line up with TRBD1. V gave up 6 bases and J gave up 4 bases; unmatched junction bases: 9. This CDR3 is 15 amino acids long. Germline lookup yields CDR1 LNHDA and CDR2 SQIVND (reference sequence). In DNA, the CDR3 is TGTGCCAGTAGCCCGGGGACAGGGCCCGGCACTGAAGCTTTCTTT. Its translation: CASSPGTGPGTEAFF.

This chain connects TRBV10-3 to TRBJ2-1; 10 bases are a match to TRBD2. The CDR3 runs to 15 residues. The germline CDR1 and CDR2 sequences are ENHRY and SYGVKD. Trimming cost V 6 bases and J 6 bases; bases outside gene matches: 8. The CDR3 is CAISPQSGGANEQFF. CDR3 DNA sequence: TGTGCCATCAGCCCCCAGAGCGGGGGGGCCAATGAGCAGTTCTTC.

The chain couples TRBV19 to TRBJ2-4; the match to TRBD2 covers 13 bases. The germline V gene encodes CDR1 LNHDA and CDR2 SQIVND (reference sequence). This CDR3 contains 17 residues. J was trimmed by 0 bases and V by 6 bases; bases with no gene match: 5. CDR3: CASSRTSGGVAKNIQYF. Here the CDR3 DNA reads TGTGCCAGTAGCCGGACTAGCGGGGGAGTAGCCAAAAACATTCAGTACTTC.

The V call is TRBV25-1, the J call TRBJ1-2; the match to TRBD1 covers 8 bases. The CDR3 covers 16 residues. The J segment lost 7 bases and the V segment lost 0 bases, leaving 10 bases of the junction unmatched. CDR1 and CDR2 (germline): MGHDK, SYGVNS. CDR3 bases: TGTGCCAGCAGTGAATATAATGTCGCAGGGGGCGGTGGCTACACCTTC. It specifies CASSEYNVAGGGGYTF.

This rearrangement joins TRBV19 to TRBJ1-1; 8 bases line up with TRBD1. Germline V lookup: CDR1 LNHDA, CDR2 SQIVND (reference sequence). V was pared by 3 bases and J by 0 bases, with 6 bases of the junction left unmatched. This CDR3 region has 16 residues. DNA of the CDR3: TGTGCCAGTAGTATTGGACAGGGTGAAGTGAACACTGAAGCTTTCTTT. Translated, it gives CASSIGQGEVNTEAFF.

The chain joins TRBV18 to TRBJ1-1, with a weak D call TRBD1 (6 bases). The ends were cut back, 6 bases at V and 0 bases at J, with 8 bases in the middle. This CDR3 is built from 13 residues. Germline V lookup: CDR1 KGHSH, CDR2 LQKENI. The CDR3 DNA is TGTGCCAGCTCGGACAGCATGAACACTGAAGCTTTCTTT. It specifies CASSDSMNTEAFF.

This clone was observed once. The V gene is TRBV21-1, the J gene TRBJ1-3; the D call TRBD1 from the table was never checked on the DNA. TRBV21-1 is recorded as a pseudogene. The CDR3 is 14 residues long. CDR3 nucleotide sequence: TGTGCCAGCAGCACAGGGTGCTCTGGAAACACCATATATTTT. Protein: CASSTGCSGNTIYF.

The gene calls are TRBV18 and TRBJ1-4, with a possible D match to TRBD1 (6 bases). From germline, CDR1 is KGHSH and CDR2 LQKENI. The V end was cut by 1 base, the J end by 7 bases, with 13 bases between. This CDR3 spans 15 amino acids. The CDR3 nucleotides read TGTGCCAGCTCACCACGGCGACAGGAGATTGAAAAACTGTTTTTT. This codes for CASSPRRQEIEKLFF. The full variable domain, its missing parts supplied by reference TRBV18 and TRBJ1-4, is NAGVMQNPRHLVRRRGQEARLRCSPMKGHSHVYWYRQLPEEGLKFMVYLQKENIIDESGMPKERFSAEFPKEGPSILRIQQVVRGDSAAYFCASSPRRQEIEKLFFGSGTQLSVL.

The V call is TRBV2, the J call TRBJ1-1; D is possibly TRBD1 (6 bases). Trimming cost V 4 bases and J 2 bases, with 11 bases left between them. CDR3 size: 14 residues. Per germline, CDR1 SNHLY and CDR2 FYNNEI. The chain's CDR3 is CASSAQGPNTEAFF. The CDR3 DNA follows: TGTGCCAGCAGTGCTCAGGGGCCCAACACTGAAGCTTTCTTT. Looking up the rest from reference TRBV2 and TRBJ1-1 gives the full variable domain: EPEVTQTPSHQVTQMGQEVILRCVPISNHLYFYWYRQILGQKVEFLVSFYNNEISEKSEIFDDQFSVERPDGSNFTLKIRSTKLEDSAMYFCASSAQGPNTEAFFGQGTRLTVV.

This chain links TRBV7-9 with TRBJ2-7; 8 positions match TRBD1. The CDR3 contains 15 residues. V was pared by 5 bases and J by 5 bases, with 11 bases of the junction left unmatched. The germline CDR1 and CDR2 sequences are SEHNR and FQNEAQ (reference sequence). The CDR3 nucleotides are TGTGCCAGCAGCCCGATGGACAGGGACTTCGACGAGCAGTACTTC. Protein: CASSPMDRDFDEQYF.

The CDR3 here is CASSLAGAYNEQFF. Written as DNA, the CDR3 is TGTGCCAGCAGCCTAGCGGGAGCCTACAATGAGCAGTTCTTC. The V call is TRBV9, the J call TRBJ2-1; 10 bases map to TRBD2. The CDR3 length is 14 residues. CDR1 is SGDLS and CDR2 is YYNGEE in the germline V gene. After removal of 4 bases from V and 2 bases from J, the junction contained 0 bases not matched to a gene.

The V and J genes are TRBV5-8 and TRBJ2-7; 7 nucleotides align to TRBD2. This CDR3 comprises 12 residues. The J segment lost 6 bases and the V segment lost 7 bases, leaving 7 bases of the junction unmatched. Germline CDR1 is SGHTS and CDR2 is YDEGEE. CDR3 sequence: CASVLTGGEQYF. For the CDR3, the DNA is TGTGCCAGCGTCTTAACGGGAGGCGAGCAGTACTTC. Based on the CDR3 plus reference TRBV5-8 and TRBJ2-7, the full variable domain is EAGVTQSPTHLIKTRGQQATLRCSPISGHTSVYWYQQALGLGLQFLLWYDEGEERNRGNFPPRFSGRQFPNYSSELNVNALELEDSALYLCASVLTGGEQYFGPGTRLTVT.

The chain has TRBV10-3 and TRBJ2-1, with D maybe TRBD2 (5 bases). CDR3 length: 19 residues. Trimming left V 3 bases short and J 0 bases short, with 21 bases between. The germline V gene has CDR1 ENHRY and CDR2 SYGVKD. CDR3: CAISESGSGLHSSYNEQFF. CDR3 nucleotides: TGTGCCATCAGTGAATCGGGGTCCGGGCTCCATAGCTCCTACAATGAGCAGTTCTTC.

CDR3 DNA: TGTGCCAGCAGTGATTCAGGGGTCGAGCAGTACTTC. Its protein product is CASSDSGVEQYF. V gene TRBV2 combines with J gene TRBJ2-7; possible D gene TRBD1, 6 bases. Germline assignment: CDR1 SNHLY and CDR2 FYNNEI. The CDR3 spans 12 residues. V was pared by 3 bases and J by 6 bases, with 9 bases between.

The J gene is TRBJ2-7, the V gene TRBV6-6, with a tentative D call TRBD2 (5 bases). Germline CDR1 is MNHNY and CDR2 is SVGAGI (reference sequence). This CDR3 is 13 amino acids long. V was clipped by 1 base and J by 7 bases, with 11 bases between them. CDR3 in amino acids: CASSYWTAGEQYF. CDR3 DNA sequence: TGTGCCAGCAGTTACTGGACTGCAGGAGAGCAGTACTTC.

Concerning this clone itself: A read error may produce the germline difference seen at one junction end. The identical CDR3 is also encoded by other nucleotide sequences in the sample. The rearrangement links TRBV5-5 to TRBJ2-7, with a tentative D call TRBD1 (6 bases). The CDR3 extends over 13 amino acids. Germline V gene data show CDR1 as SGHKS and CDR2 as YYEKEE (reference sequence). CDR3 in amino acids: CASSLVDSNEQYF. As DNA, the CDR3 is TGTGCCAGCAGTTTGGTGGACAGTAACGAGCAGTACTTC.

The gene calls are TRBV5-6 and TRBJ2-7; possibly TRBD1 for D (6 bases). CDR1 SGHDT and CDR2 YYEEEE come from the germline V gene. V lost 3 bases, J lost 6 bases, and 19 bases lay in between. The CDR3 covers 15 residues. CDR3 in DNA: TGTGCCAGCAGCTCGCGGGTGACAGGTGACTCCGAGCAGTACTTC. Translating gives CASSSRVTGDSEQYF.

The chain links TRBV27 to TRBJ2-7; 9 nucleotides align to TRBD1. The germline gives CDR1 MNHEY, CDR2 SMNVEV (reference sequence). This CDR3 has 13 residues. J was trimmed by 5 bases and V by 5 bases; bases with no gene match: 4. The CDR3 reads CASSLDRGDEQYF. CDR3 DNA: TGTGCCAGCAGTCTGGACAGGGGCGACGAGCAGTACTTC.

The chain couples TRBV27 to TRBJ2-3; 10 positions agree with TRBD2. Germline V gene lookup returns CDR1 MNHEY and CDR2 SMNVEV (reference sequence). J was trimmed by 2 bases and V by 0 bases; bases with no gene match: 5. CDR3 length equals 17 residues. The CDR3 region has the DNA TGTGCCAGCAGTTTATCTAGCGGGGGGCAATACACAGATACGCAGTATTTT. Its protein is CASSLSSGGQYTDTQYF.

This chain uses TRBV2 with TRBJ1-5; D ambiguous. This CDR3 contains 16 residues. CDR1 is SNHLY and CDR2 is FYNNEI in the germline V gene. Trimming took 3 bases from V and 4 from J, leaving 16 bases between them. CDR3 sequence (DNA): TGTGCCAGCAGTGAGGGTGGTAGGAGAGGGAATCAGCCCCAGCATTTT. Residues: CASSEGGRRGNQPQHF.

This clone occurred once. The chain is built from TRBV29-1 and TRBJ2-1, with TRBD1 identical over 7 bases. The junction had 9 bases not matched to a gene; V was cut back by 7 bases and J by 0 bases. The length of the CDR3 is 15 residues. Germline V gene lookup returns CDR1 SQVTM and CDR2 ANQGSEA. The CDR3 region is CSGGKGQNSYNEQFF. DNA for the CDR3: TGCAGCGGGGGTAAGGGACAGAACTCCTACAATGAGCAGTTCTTC.

The chain links TRBV2 to TRBJ1-5; tentative D call: TRBD1 (6 bases). The CDR3 sequence is 13 residues long. V dropped 5 bases and J dropped 4 bases, with 9 bases sitting between them. CDR1 is SNHLY and CDR2 is FYNNEI in the germline V gene. The CDR3 bases are TGTGCCAGCAGTAGACAGGAAAATCAGCCCCAGCATTTT. It yields the protein CASSRQENQPQHF.

This chain connects TRBV7-9 to TRBJ2-3, with TRBD2 matching 9 bases. This CDR3 is built from 14 residues. Germline V gene data show CDR1 as SEHNR and CDR2 as FQNEAQ (reference sequence). The trim removed 4 bases at V and 7 bases at J, leaving 6 bases unmatched. The CDR3 bases are TGTGCCAGCAGCTCCGGGACTAGCATCAATACGCAGTATTTT. It is translated as CASSSGTSINTQYF.